The TCR beta chain under discussion was sequenced for a study of early T cells in non-severe SARS-CoV-2 infection. About the study: The input, bulk RNA from unsorted whole blood, was sequenced, and chains were unpaired. Study results and caveats: Matches to VDJdb favored anti-spike CD8 responses and missed private and CD4 specificities.

The J segment lost 10 bases and the V segment lost 3 bases, leaving 9 bases of the junction unmatched. The CDR3 runs to 15 residues. Germline V CDR1 and CDR2: GTSNPN, SVGIG (reference sequence). Unique molecular identifiers (one per individual cDNA molecule) were attached. TCRdb ran MiXCR on the 5' RACE reads and lists one entry per CDR3 protein. The profile shows fewer than 100,000 distinct CDR3 sequences, 10% to 12% of them singletons. Comments on this clonotype: Its antigen is currently unknown.

The clonotype originates from an adult who was a healthcare worker with PCR-confirmed SARS-CoV-2 infection or an uninfected control (not recorded which). The gene calls are TRBV30 and TRBJ1-6; 10 positions agree with TRBD1. Sample: whole blood. The CDR3 sequence: CAWSVHRDRGSPLHF. For the CDR3, the DNA is TGTGCCTGGAGCGTACATCGGGACAGGGGATCACCCCTCCACTTT.